The entry that follows covers one TCR beta chain sequence. Its antigen is still unknown. There are 16 residues in the CDR3. Germline V lookup: CDR1 SGHRS, CDR2 YFSETQ. Deletions cut 0 bases from V and 5 bases from J, with 17 bases between. This sample was taken from a study of glioma-infiltrating T cells after dendritic cell vaccination. At the level of the study: Monocyte-derived dendritic cells, cultured approximately 7 days with IL-4 and GM-CSF, were pulsed with autologous tumor lysate.

Assay: immunoSEQ multiplex PCR; the TCRdb copy retains only in-frame clones and omits some. The sample holds about 82,000 clones, roughly 89% seen once. Findings of the study overall: Estimated pretreatment TIL content predicted outcome after dendritic cell vaccination.

Here the sequenced sample was blood, taken before dendritic cell vaccination. The rearrangement uses TRBV5-1 and TRBJ2-5, with D possibly matching TRBD2 (6 bases). This TCR was recovered from a human donor with glioblastoma. The CDR3 region has the DNA TGCGCCAGCAGCTTGGCCGCCGGAAATGCGGGGGAGACCCAGTACTTC. Residues: CASSLAAGNAGETQYF.